This T cell receptor beta chain was sequenced for a study of CD8 T cells in ankylosing spondylitis. Findings and caveats of the study: Matched synovial fluid from ankylosing spondylitis patients was reported to be enriched for disease-linked clones. It appeared that ankylosing spondylitis blood was characterized by a TCR beta motif of fewer than ten highly homologous variants.

This clonotype was seen repeatedly, ten times or more. Its antigen is undetermined. The CDR3 is 17 amino acids. TCRdb re-called the 5' RACE reads with MiXCR, one entry per CDR3 protein. The sample has more than 150,000 distinct CDR3 sequences; roughly 11% are singletons. The sequenced sample consisted of blood, either unsorted or a sorted T cell fraction (not recorded which). The receptor comes from a male donor with ankylosing spondylitis or in good health (not recorded which). The rearrangement joins TRBV21-1 to TRBJ1-6. TRBV21-1 is designated a pseudogene. The CDR3 sequence is CASSKVSGTVGNSPLHF. CDR3 in DNA: TGTGCCAGCAGCAAAGTTAGTGGGACGGTAGGAAATTCACCCCTCCACTTT.